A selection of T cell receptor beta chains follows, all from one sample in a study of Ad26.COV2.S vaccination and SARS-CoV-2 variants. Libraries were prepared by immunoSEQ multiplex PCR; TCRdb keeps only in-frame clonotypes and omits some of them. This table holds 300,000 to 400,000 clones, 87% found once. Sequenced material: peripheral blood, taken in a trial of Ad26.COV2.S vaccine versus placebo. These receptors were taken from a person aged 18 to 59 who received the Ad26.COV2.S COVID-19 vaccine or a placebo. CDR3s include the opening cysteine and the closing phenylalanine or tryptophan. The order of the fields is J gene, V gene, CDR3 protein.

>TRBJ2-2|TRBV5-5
CASSRLAGANTGELFF
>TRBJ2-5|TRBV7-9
CASSLVRSGETQYF
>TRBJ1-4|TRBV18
CASSPIGTAIEKLFF
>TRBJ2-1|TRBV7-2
CASSSSGNNEQFF
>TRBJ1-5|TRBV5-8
CASSLPRKTGQPQHF
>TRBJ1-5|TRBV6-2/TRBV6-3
CASSLTAALNQPQHF
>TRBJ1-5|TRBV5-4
CARQPQHF
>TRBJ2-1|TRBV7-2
CAAQVGSYNEQFF
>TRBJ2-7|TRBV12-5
CASAPWGLAGDYSYEQYF
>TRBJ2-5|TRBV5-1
CASSLGTNQETQYF
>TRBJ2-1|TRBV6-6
CASKNRALYNEQFF
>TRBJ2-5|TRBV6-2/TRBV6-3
CASSYQLAGGLETQYF